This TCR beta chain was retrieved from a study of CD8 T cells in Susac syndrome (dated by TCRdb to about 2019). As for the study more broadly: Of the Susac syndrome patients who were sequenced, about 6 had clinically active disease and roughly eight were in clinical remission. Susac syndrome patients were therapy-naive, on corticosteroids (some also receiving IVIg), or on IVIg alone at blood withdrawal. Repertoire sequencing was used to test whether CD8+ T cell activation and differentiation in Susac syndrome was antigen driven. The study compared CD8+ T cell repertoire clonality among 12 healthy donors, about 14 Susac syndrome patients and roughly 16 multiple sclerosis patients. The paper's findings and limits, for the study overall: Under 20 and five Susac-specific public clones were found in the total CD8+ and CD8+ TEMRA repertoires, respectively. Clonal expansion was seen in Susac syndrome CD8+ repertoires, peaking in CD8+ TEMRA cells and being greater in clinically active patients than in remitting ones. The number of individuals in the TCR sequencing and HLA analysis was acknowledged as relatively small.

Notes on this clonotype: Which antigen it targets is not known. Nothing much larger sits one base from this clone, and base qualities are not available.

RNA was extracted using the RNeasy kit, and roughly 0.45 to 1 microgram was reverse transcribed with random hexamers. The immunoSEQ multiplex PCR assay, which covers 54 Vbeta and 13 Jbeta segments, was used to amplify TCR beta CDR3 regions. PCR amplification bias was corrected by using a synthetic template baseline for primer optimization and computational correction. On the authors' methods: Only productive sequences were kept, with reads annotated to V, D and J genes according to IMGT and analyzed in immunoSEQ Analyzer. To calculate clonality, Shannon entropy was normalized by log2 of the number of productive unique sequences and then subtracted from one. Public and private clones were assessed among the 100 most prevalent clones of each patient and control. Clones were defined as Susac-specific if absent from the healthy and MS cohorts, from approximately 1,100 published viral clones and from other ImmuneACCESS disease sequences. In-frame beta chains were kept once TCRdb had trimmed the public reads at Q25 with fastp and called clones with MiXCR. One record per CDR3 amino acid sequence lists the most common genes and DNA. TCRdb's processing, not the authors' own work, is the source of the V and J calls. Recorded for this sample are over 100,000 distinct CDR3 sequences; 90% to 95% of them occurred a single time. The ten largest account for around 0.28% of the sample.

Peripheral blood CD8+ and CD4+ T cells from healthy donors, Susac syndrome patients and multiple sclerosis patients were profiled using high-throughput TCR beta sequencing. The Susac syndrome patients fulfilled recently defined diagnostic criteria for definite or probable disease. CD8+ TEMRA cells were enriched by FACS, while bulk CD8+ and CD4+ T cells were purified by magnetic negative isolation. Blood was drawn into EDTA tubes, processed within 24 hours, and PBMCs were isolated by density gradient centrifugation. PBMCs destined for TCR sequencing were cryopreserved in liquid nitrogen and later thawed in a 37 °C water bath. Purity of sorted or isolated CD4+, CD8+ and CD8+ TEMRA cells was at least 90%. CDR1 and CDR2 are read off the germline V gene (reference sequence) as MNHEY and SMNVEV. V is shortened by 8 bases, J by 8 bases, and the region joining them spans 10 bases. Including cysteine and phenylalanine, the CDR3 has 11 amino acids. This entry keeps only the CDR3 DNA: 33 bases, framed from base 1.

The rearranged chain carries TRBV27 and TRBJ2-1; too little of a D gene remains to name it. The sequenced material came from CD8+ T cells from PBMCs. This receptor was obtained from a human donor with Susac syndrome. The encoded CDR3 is CASVLGYEQFF. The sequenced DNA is TGTGCCAGCGTCTTGGGGTATGAGCAGTTCTTC.